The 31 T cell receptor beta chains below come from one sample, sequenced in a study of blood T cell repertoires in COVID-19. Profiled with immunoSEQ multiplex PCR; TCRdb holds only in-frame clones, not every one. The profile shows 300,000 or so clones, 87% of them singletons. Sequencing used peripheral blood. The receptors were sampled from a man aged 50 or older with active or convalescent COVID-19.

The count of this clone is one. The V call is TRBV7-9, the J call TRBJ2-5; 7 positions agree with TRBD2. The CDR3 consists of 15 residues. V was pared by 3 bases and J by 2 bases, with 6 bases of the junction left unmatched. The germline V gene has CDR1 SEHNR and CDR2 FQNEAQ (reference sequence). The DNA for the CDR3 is TGTGCCAGCAGCTTCCGCGGGAGTTGGCAAGAGACCCAGTACTTC. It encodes CASSFRGSWQETQYF.

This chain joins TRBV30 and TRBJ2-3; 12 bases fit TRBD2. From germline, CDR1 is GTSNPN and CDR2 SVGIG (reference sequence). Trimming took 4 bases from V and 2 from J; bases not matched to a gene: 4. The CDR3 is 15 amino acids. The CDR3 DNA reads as TGTGCCTGGAAGCCTAGCGGGAGGGCCACAGATACGCAGTATTTT. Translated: CAWKPSGRATDTQYF.

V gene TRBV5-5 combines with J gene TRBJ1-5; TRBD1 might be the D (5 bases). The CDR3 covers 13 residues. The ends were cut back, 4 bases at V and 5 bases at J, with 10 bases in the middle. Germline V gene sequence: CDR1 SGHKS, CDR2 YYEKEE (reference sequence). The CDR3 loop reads CASSPDSYQPQHF. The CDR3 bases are TGTGCCAGCAGCCCAGACAGTTATCAGCCCCAGCATTTT.

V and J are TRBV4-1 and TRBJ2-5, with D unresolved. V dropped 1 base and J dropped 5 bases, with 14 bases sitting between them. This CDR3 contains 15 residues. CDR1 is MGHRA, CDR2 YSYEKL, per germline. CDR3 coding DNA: TGCGCCAGCAGCCAAGGGAGCCGGGTAGTGGAGACCCAGTACTTC. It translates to CASSQGSRVVETQYF.

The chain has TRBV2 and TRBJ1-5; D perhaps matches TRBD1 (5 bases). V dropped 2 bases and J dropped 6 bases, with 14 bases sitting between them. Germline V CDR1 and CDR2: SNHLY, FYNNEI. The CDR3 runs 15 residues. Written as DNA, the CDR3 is TGTGCCAGCAGTGAATACGGAGCAGGGCTTCAGCCCCAGCATTTT. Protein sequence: CASSEYGAGLQPQHF.

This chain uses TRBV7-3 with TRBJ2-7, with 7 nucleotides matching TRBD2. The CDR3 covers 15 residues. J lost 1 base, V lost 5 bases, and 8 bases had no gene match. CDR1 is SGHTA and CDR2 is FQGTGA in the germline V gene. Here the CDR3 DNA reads TGTGCCAGCAGCCCAACTGGCGGGGGTTCCTACGAGCAGTACTTC. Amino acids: CASSPTGGGSYEQYF.

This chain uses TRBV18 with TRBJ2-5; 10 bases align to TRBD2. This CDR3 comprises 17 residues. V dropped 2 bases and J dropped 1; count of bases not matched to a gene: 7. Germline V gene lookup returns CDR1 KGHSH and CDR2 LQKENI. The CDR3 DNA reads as TGTGCCAGCTCACCAAGGCTCGCTAGCGGGGGCCAAGAGACCCAGTACTTC. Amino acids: CASSPRLASGGQETQYF.

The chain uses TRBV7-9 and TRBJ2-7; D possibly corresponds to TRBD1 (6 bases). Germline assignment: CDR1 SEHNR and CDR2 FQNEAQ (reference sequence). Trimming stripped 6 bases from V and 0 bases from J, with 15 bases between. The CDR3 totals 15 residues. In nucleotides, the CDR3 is TGTGCCAGCAGTCGGACAGCCTCGAGCTCCTACGAGCAGTACTTC. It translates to CASSRTASSSYEQYF.

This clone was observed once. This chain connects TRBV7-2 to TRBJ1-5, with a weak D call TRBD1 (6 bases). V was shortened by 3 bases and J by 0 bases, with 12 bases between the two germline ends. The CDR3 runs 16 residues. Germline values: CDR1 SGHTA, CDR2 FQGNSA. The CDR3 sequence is CASSFGRGYSNQPQHF. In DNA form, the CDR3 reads TGTGCCAGCAGCTTCGGCAGGGGATATAGCAATCAGCCCCAGCATTTT.

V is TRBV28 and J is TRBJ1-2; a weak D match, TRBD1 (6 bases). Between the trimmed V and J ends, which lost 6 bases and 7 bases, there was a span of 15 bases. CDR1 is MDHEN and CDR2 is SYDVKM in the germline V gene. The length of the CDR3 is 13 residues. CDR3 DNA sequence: TGTGCCAGCAGCACAGGGCCCGCGGGTGGCTACACCTTC. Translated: CASSTGPAGGYTF.

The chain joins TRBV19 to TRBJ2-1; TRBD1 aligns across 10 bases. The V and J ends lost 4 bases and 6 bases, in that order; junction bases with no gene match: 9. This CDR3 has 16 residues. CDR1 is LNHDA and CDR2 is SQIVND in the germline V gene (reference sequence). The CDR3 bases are TGTGCCAGTAGTAACTCCGGGACAGGGGTTGGCAATGAGCAGTTCTTC. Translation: CASSNSGTGVGNEQFF.

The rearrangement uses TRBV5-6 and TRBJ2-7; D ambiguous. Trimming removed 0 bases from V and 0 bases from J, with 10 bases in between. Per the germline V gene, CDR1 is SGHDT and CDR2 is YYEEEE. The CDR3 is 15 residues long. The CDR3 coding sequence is TGTGCCAGCAGCTTGGACGGGTATTCCTCCTACGAGCAGTACTTC. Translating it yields CASSLDGYSSYEQYF.

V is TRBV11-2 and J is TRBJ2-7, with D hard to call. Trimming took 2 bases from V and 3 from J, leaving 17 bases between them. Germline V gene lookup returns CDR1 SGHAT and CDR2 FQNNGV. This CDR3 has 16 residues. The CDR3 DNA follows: TGTGCCAGCAGCTTAACGATCCCGACTGCAATCTACGAGCAGTACTTC. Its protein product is CASSLTIPTAIYEQYF.

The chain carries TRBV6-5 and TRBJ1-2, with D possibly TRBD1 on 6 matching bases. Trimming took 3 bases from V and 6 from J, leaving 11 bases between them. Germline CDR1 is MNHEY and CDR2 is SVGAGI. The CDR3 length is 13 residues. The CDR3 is CASSYGGADGYTF. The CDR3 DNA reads TGTGCCAGCAGTTATGGGGGCGCGGATGGCTACACCTTC.

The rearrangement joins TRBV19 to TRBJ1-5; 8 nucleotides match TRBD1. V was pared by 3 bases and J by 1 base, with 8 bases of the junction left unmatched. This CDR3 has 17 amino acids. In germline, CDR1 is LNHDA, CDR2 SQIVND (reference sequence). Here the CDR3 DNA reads TGTGCCAGTAGTATCAAGACAGGGGCCCCAAGCAATCAGCCCCAGCATTTT. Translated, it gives CASSIKTGAPSNQPQHF.

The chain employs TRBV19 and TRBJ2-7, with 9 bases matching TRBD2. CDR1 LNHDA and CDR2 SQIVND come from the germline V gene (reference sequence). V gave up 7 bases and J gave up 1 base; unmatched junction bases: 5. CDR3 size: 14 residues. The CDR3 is CASNPSGASYEQYF. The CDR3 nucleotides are TGTGCCAGTAATCCTAGCGGGGCTTCCTACGAGCAGTACTTC.

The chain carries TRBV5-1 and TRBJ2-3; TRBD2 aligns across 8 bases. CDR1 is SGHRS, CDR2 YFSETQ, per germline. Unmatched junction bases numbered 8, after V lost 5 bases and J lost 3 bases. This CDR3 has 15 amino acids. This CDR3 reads CASRLSGSSTDTQYF. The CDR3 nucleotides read TGCGCCAGCAGGTTAAGCGGGAGTAGTACAGATACGCAGTATTTT.

CDR3 sequence: CASIGRDSYGYTF. Written as DNA, the CDR3 is TGTGCCAGCATTGGCAGGGATTCTTATGGCTACACCTTC. V usage is TRBV6-5 and J usage is TRBJ1-2, with D possibly being TRBD1 (5 bases). This CDR3 is built from 13 residues. Per germline, CDR1 MNHEY and CDR2 SVGAGI. Trimming left V 7 bases short and J 5 bases short, with 14 bases between.

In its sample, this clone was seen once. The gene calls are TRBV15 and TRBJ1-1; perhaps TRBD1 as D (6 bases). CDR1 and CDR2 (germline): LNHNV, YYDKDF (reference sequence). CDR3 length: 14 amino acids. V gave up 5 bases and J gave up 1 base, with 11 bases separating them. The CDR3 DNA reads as TGTGCCACCAGCTGGGGACACTCGAACACTGAAGCTTTCTTT. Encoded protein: CATSWGHSNTEAFF.

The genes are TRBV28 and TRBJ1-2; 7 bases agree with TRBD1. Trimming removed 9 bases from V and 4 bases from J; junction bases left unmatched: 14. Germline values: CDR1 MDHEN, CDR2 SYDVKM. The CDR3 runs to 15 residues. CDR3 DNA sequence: TGTGCCAGTCTGACCGCCGGGACAGAAGTCTATGGCTACACCTTC. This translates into CASLTAGTEVYGYTF.

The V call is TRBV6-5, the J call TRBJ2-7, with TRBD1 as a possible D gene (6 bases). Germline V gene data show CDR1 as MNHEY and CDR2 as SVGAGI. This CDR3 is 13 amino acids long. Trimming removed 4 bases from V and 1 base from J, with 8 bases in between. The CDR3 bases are TGTGCCAGCAGTTTTGACAGGTCCTACGAGCAGTACTTC. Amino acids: CASSFDRSYEQYF.

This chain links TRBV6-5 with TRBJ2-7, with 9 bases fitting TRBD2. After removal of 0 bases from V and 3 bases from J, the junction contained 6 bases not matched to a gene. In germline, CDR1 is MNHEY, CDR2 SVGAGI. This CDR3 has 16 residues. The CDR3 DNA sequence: TGTGCCAGCAGTTACTCCGGGGCTAGCGGGGTCTACGAGCAGTACTTC. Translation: CASSYSGASGVYEQYF.

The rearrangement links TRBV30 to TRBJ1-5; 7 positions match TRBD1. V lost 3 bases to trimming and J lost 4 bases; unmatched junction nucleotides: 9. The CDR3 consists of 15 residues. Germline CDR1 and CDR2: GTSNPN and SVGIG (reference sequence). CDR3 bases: TGTGCCTGGAGGAGGGTAGGGGGCGGAAATCAGCCCCAGCATTTT. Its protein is CAWRRVGGGNQPQHF.

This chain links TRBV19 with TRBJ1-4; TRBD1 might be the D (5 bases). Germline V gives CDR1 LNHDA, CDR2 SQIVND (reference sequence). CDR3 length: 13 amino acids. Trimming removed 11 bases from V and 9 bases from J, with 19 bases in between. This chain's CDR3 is CAVRAGPTQKLFF. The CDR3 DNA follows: TGTGCCGTTAGGGCAGGGCCCACGCAAAAACTGTTTTTT. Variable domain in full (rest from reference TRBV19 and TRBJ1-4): DGGITQSPKYLFRKEGQNVTLSCEQNLNHDAMYWYRQDPGQGLRLIYYSQIVNDFQKGDIAEGYSVSREKKESFPLTVTSAQKNPTAFYLCAVRAGPTQKLFFGSGTQLSVL.

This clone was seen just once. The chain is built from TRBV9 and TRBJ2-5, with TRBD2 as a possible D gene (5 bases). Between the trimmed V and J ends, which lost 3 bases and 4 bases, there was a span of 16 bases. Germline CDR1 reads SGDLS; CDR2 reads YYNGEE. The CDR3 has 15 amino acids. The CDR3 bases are TGTGCCAGCAGCGGGCCCCCCGCCAGCGGAGAGACCCAGTACTTC. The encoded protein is CASSGPPASGETQYF.

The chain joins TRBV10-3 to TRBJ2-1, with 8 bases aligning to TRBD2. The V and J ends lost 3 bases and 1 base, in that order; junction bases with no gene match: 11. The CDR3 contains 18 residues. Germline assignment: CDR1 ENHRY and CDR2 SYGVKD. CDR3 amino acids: CAISDGASGPLSYNEQFF. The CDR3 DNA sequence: TGTGCCATCAGTGATGGGGCTAGCGGGCCACTATCCTACAATGAGCAGTTCTTC.

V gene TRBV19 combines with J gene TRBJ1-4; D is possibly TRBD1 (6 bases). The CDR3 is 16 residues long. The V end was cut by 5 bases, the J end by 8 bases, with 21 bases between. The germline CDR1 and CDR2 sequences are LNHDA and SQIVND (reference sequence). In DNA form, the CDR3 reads TGTGCCAGTAGTGCCCAAGAGAGCGGGGGGCACGAAAAACTGTTTTTT. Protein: CASSAQESGGHEKLFF.

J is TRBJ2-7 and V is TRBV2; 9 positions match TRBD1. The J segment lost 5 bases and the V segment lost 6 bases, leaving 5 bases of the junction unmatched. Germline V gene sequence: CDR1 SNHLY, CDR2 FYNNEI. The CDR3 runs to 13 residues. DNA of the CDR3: TGTGCCAGCAGCTTGACAGGGGGGGACGAGCAGTACTTC. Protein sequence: CASSLTGGDEQYF.

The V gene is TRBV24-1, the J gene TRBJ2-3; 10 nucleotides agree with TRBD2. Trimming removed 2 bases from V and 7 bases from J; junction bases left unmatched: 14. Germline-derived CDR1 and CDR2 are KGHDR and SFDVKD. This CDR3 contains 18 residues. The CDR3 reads CATSDSIGRAGGRYTQYF. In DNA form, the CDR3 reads TGTGCCACCAGTGATTCCATTGGGAGAGCGGGGGGGAGATATACGCAGTATTTT.

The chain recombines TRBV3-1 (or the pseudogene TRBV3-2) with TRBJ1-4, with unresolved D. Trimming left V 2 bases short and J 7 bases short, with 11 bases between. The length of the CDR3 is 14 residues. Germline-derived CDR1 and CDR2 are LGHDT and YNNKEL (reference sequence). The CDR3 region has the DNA TGTGCCAGCAGCCAACTCCTCGGAGGTGAAAAACTGTTTTTT. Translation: CASSQLLGGEKLFF.

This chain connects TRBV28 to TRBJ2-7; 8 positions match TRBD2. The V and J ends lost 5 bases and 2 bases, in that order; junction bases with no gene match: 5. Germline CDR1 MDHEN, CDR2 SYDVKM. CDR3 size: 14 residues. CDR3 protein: CASSNPAGAYEQYF. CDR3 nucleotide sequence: TGTGCCAGCAGTAACCCAGCGGGGGCCTACGAGCAGTACTTC.